Shown below are 6 T cell receptor beta chains from a single sample sequenced in a study of cytomegalovirus exposure and HLA in healthy donors. The PCR was carried out with 60 Vbeta primers and 13 Jbeta primers. This table comes from immunoSEQ multiplex PCR, and its TCRdb copy is limited to in-frame clones, with some not included. The sample consists of 140,000 or so clones, about 64% of them appearing once. Material for sequencing was PBMCs. The source is a man aged 55-75 years in good health and CMV-seronegative.

The CDR3 protein is CAWSRQPDQPQHF. CDR3 sequence (DNA): TGTGCCTGGAGTAGACAGCCAGATCAGCCCCAGCATTTT. The V and J genes are TRBV30 and TRBJ1-5; TRBD1 is a possible D gene (5 bases). The CDR3 runs 13 residues. Trimming pared 2 bases from V and 5 bases from J, leaving 10 bases between. Germline CDR1 GTSNPN, CDR2 SVGIG (reference sequence).

The gene calls are TRBV16 and TRBJ2-3; D is perhaps TRBD2 (6 bases). The CDR3 runs 14 residues. Per germline, CDR1 KGHSY and CDR2 FQNENV. Trimming took 4 bases from V and 1 from J, leaving 9 bases between them. CDR3 protein: CASSRGLRTDTQYF. The CDR3, as DNA: TGTGCCAGCAGCCGGGGACTCCGCACAGATACGCAGTATTTT.

The V and J genes are TRBV4-2 and TRBJ2-7; D call uncertain. Germline loops: CDR1 LGHNA, CDR2 YNFKEQ. V gave up 1 base and J gave up 0 bases, with 13 bases separating them. This CDR3 spans 16 amino acids. The CDR3 bases are TGTGCCAGCAGCCAAGGGTCAGGCCGCGACTCCTACGAGCAGTACTTC. Translation: CASSQGSGRDSYEQYF.

The chain couples TRBV5-6 to TRBJ2-7; 10 positions match TRBD2. This CDR3 comprises 15 residues. Germline loops: CDR1 SGHDT, CDR2 YYEEEE. V shed 0 bases and J 3 bases; nucleotides not matched to a gene: 3. CDR3 sequence (DNA): TGTGCCAGCAGCTTGGAACTAGCGGGACTCTACGAGCAGTACTTC. Its protein product is CASSLELAGLYEQYF. Full variable domain (missing parts from reference TRBV5-6 and TRBJ2-7): DAGVTQSPTHLIKTRGQQVTLRCSPKSGHDTVSWYQQALGQGPQFIFQYYEEEERQRGNFPDRFSGHQFPNYSSELNVNALLLGDSALYLCASSLELAGLYEQYFGPGTRLTVT.

V is TRBV18 and J is TRBJ2-5; TRBD1 matches at 7 bases. Germline V gene data show CDR1 as KGHSH and CDR2 as LQKENI. Trimming took 3 bases from V and 1 from J; bases not matched to a gene: 2. The CDR3 sequence is 14 residues long. The CDR3 region is CASSPGQAQETQYF. As DNA, the CDR3 is TGTGCCAGCTCACCCGGACAGGCCCAAGAGACCCAGTACTTC.

The chain is built from TRBV18 and TRBJ1-3, with D possibly being TRBD1 (6 bases). Trimming removed 1 base from V and 1 base from J, with 8 bases in between. CDR1 and CDR2 from the germline V gene are KGHSH and LQKENI. This CDR3 region has 15 residues. As DNA, the CDR3 is TGTGCCAGCTCACCACAGACAGGTTCTGGAAACACCATATATTTT. This gives the protein CASSPQTGSGNTIYF.